This passage covers 5 T cell receptor beta chains from one sample sequenced in a study of technical replicates of blood from a handful of donors. Here immunoSEQ multiplex PCR was the method, and the copy in TCRdb shows in-frame clones only, minus some. The data contain approximately 92,000 clones, 95% of them seen just once; the ten biggest clones take up around 0.3%. Sequencing was performed on T cells isolated from PBMCs. Source of these receptors: a human donor in good health.

The rearrangement joins TRBV7-9 to TRBJ2-5; maybe TRBD1 (5 bases). This CDR3 has 15 amino acids. V lost 3 bases to trimming and J lost 1 base, with 12 bases between them. CDR1 and CDR2 from the germline V gene are SEHNR and FQNEAQ (reference sequence). CDR3 sequence: CASSFSAGFQETQYF. The CDR3, as DNA: TGTGCCAGCAGCTTCTCGGCAGGGTTCCAAGAGACCCAGTACTTC.

V usage is TRBV27 and J usage is TRBJ2-1; TRBD1 matches 8 bases. Looked up from germline, CDR1 is MNHEY and CDR2 is SMNVEV (reference sequence). The CDR3 covers 15 residues. Trimming removed 2 bases from V and 3 bases from J; junction bases left unmatched: 3. CDR3 DNA sequence: TGTGCCAGCAGTTTACAGGGGGCAAACTACAATGAGCAGTTCTTC. The encoded protein is CASSLQGANYNEQFF.

V is TRBV9 and J is TRBJ2-1, with 8 bases identical to TRBD2. Looked up from germline, CDR1 is SGDLS and CDR2 is YYNGEE. The CDR3 length is 16 residues. V gave up 0 bases and J gave up 8 bases; unmatched junction bases: 10. This CDR3 is CASSVGLAGRRDEQFF. CDR3 nucleotide sequence: TGTGCCAGCAGCGTAGGTTTAGCGGGGCGTCGGGATGAGCAGTTCTTC.

The chain joins TRBV28 to TRBJ1-2, with D possibly TRBD1 on 6 matching bases. CDR1 is MDHEN, CDR2 SYDVKM, per germline. Trimming pared 6 bases from V and 0 bases from J, leaving 20 bases between. The CDR3 length is 17 residues. The CDR3, as DNA: TGTGCCAGCAGGGGAAAAGAACAGGGCACAGCTAACTATGGCTACACCTTC. Translated, it gives CASRGKEQGTANYGYTF.

This sequence joins TRBV11-2 and TRBJ1-1; D is ambiguous. Germline assignment: CDR1 SGHAT and CDR2 FQNNGV. Trimming cost V 6 bases and J 5 bases, with 7 bases left between them. The CDR3 totals 11 residues. This chain's CDR3 is CASRRSTEAFF. The CDR3 DNA sequence: TGTGCCAGCAGGAGGAGTACTGAAGCTTTCTTT.